Below are 26 T cell receptor beta chains sequenced from a single sample in a study of cytomegalovirus exposure and HLA in healthy donors. The PCR made use of 60 Vbeta and 13 Jbeta primers. Sequencing used immunoSEQ multiplex PCR; TCRdb keeps in-frame clones, though not all of them. The table has 42,000 or so clones, 45% to 65% seen once. Sequencing was done on a sample of PBMCs. The receptor set was obtained from a human donor in good health.

This clone has just a few counts. V is TRBV28 and J is TRBJ1-4, with a weak D call TRBD1 (6 bases). Germline lookup yields CDR1 MDHEN and CDR2 SYDVKM. This CDR3 region has 17 residues. V gave up 7 bases and J gave up 0 bases, with 18 bases separating them. Written as DNA, the CDR3 is TGTGCCAGCACGTGGACAGCAGTATACCCAACTAATGAAAAACTGTTTTTT. This encodes CASTWTAVYPTNEKLFF.

V usage is TRBV2 and J usage is TRBJ2-3, with D perhaps matching TRBD1 (6 bases). Per germline, CDR1 SNHLY and CDR2 FYNNEI. This CDR3 is 14 amino acids long. V lost 6 bases, J lost 3 bases, and 13 bases lay in between. The CDR3 reads CASRYGGQTDTQYF. Here the CDR3 DNA reads TGTGCCAGCAGATATGGGGGCCAAACAGATACGCAGTATTTT.

The DNA of the CDR3 is TGTGCCAGCAGCTTAAAGACAGGGCAAGAGACCCAGTACTTC. It is translated as CASSLKTGQETQYF. The chain employs TRBV13 and TRBJ2-5, with 7 positions matching TRBD1. The CDR3 is 14 residues long. Germline CDR1 and CDR2: PRHDT and FYEKMQ (reference sequence). V lost 2 bases to trimming and J lost 2 bases; unmatched junction nucleotides: 2.

The sample holds one count of this clone. The CDR3 spells CASSPEGNTGELFF. The CDR3 coding sequence is TGTGCCAGCAGCCCGGAGGGAAACACCGGGGAGCTGTTTTTT. The chain combines TRBV7-6 with TRBJ2-2; tentative D call: TRBD2 (6 bases). V was pared by 5 bases and J by 2 bases, with 9 bases between. The CDR3 runs 14 residues. The V gene's germline CDR1 is SGHVS and CDR2 FNYEAQ. The full variable domain, rest sourced from reference TRBV7-6 and TRBJ2-2, is GAGVSQSPRYKVTKRGQDVALRCDPISGHVSLYWYRQALGQGPEFLTYFNYEAQQDKSGLPNDRFSAERPEGSISTLTIQRTEQRDSAMYRCASSPEGNTGELFFGEGSRLTVL.

The CDR3 DNA reads as TGTGCCAGCAGCTTAGGTGCGGCAGCGAACACCGGGGAGCTGTTTTTT. Translating it yields CASSLGAAANTGELFF. The genes are TRBV7-2 and TRBJ2-2; no definite D call. This CDR3 has 16 amino acids. The V end lost 1 base, the J end lost 0 bases, and 9 bases lay between the germline ends. Germline V gives CDR1 SGHTA, CDR2 FQGNSA. Full variable domain (missing parts from reference TRBV7-2 and TRBJ2-2): GAGVSQSPSNKVTEKGKDVELRCDPISGHTALYWYRQSLGQGLEFLIYFQGNSAPDKSGLPSDRFSAERTGGSVSTLTIQRTQQEDSAVYLCASSLGAAANTGELFFGEGSRLTVL.

This chain joins TRBV5-1 and TRBJ1-2; D unresolved. Germline CDR1 and CDR2: SGHRS and YFSETQ. Between the trimmed V and J ends, which lost 0 bases and 6 bases, there was a span of 6 bases. This CDR3 comprises 12 residues. CDR3 nucleotides: TGCGCCAGCAGCTTGGACGGAGATGGCTACACCTTC. Amino acid sequence: CASSLDGDGYTF.

The chain is built from TRBV7-2 and TRBJ2-1, with a tentative D call TRBD2 (5 bases). V gave up 1 base and J gave up 9 bases, with 13 bases separating them. This CDR3 has 14 residues. Germline lookup yields CDR1 SGHTA and CDR2 FQGNSA. The CDR3 sequence is CASSLDRVSGEQFF. The DNA of the CDR3 is TGTGCCAGCAGCTTAGATCGGGTGAGCGGTGAGCAGTTCTTC.

This clone has a handful of counts. V gene TRBV4-3 combines with J gene TRBJ2-1; a weak D match, TRBD2 (5 bases). Germline loops: CDR1 LGHNA, CDR2 YSLEER. The length of the CDR3 is 17 residues. The ends were cut back, 3 bases at V and 0 bases at J, with 15 bases in the middle. The CDR3 sequence: CASSQAGGPSSYNEQFF. CDR3 nucleotide sequence: TGCGCCAGCAGCCAGGCTGGAGGTCCGAGCTCCTACAATGAGCAGTTCTTC.

This chain links TRBV5-1 with TRBJ2-4; TRBD1 matches at 8 bases. The CDR3 sequence is 14 residues long. The germline CDR1 and CDR2 sequences are SGHRS and YFSETQ. V shed 4 bases and J 8 bases; nucleotides not matched to a gene: 8. Here the CDR3 reads CASSRDRSTDIQYF. DNA for the CDR3: TGCGCCAGCAGCCGGGACAGGTCGACGGACATTCAGTACTTC.

By frequency in the sample, this clone is large. This chain joins TRBV19 and TRBJ1-1; 7 bases match TRBD1. This CDR3 comprises 13 residues. CDR1 is LNHDA, CDR2 SQIVND, per germline (reference sequence). After removal of 6 bases from V and 1 base from J, the junction contained 2 bases not matched to a gene. Written as DNA, the CDR3 is TGTGCCAGTAGAAGGACAGGGAACACTGAAGCTTTCTTT. Residues: CASRRTGNTEAFF.

This clone was counted only a few times. This sequence joins TRBV27 and TRBJ2-3, with D tentatively TRBD2 (6 bases). The CDR3 has 17 amino acids. Germline CDR1 is MNHEY and CDR2 is SMNVEV (reference sequence). Trimming stripped 5 bases from V and 2 bases from J, with 20 bases between. The CDR3 sequence is CASSPFADRDSTDTQYF. CDR3 in DNA: TGTGCCAGCAGTCCCTTTGCGGACCGGGACTCCACAGATACGCAGTATTTT.

This clone was recorded once. V gene TRBV4-3 combines with J gene TRBJ2-1, with 7 nucleotides matching TRBD2. The V segment lost 1 base and the J segment 1 base; nucleotides outside the gene matches: 7. CDR1 and CDR2 (germline): LGHNA, YSLEER. This CDR3 has 17 residues. The CDR3 coding sequence is TGCGCCAGCAGCCAAGGGTATGGCGGGAGATCCTACAATGAGCAGTTCTTC. Encoded protein: CASSQGYGGRSYNEQFF.

V and J are TRBV30 and TRBJ1-1, with 9 bases aligning to TRBD1. Germline V gives CDR1 GTSNPN, CDR2 SVGIG (reference sequence). The ends lost 1 base at V and 5 bases at J; junction bases unmatched: 8. This CDR3 has 15 residues. CDR3 region: CAWSDRDRGRTEAFF. CDR3 nucleotide sequence: TGTGCCTGGAGTGACCGAGACAGGGGGAGAACTGAAGCTTTCTTT.

This clone was seen only a few times. DNA for the CDR3: TGTGCCAGCAGCCACTACGGACAGGGGGAAGAGACCCAGTACTTC. It encodes CASSHYGQGEETQYF. This rearrangement joins TRBV14 to TRBJ2-5; 10 positions agree with TRBD1. Germline CDR1 and CDR2: SGHDN and FVKESK. The trim removed 3 bases at V and 3 bases at J, leaving 4 bases unmatched. This CDR3 spans 15 amino acids. Supplemented by reference TRBV14 and TRBJ2-5, the full variable domain reads EAGVTQFPSHSVIEKGQTVTLRCDPISGHDNLYWYRRVMGKEIKFLLHFVKESKQDESGMPNNRFLAERTGGTYSTLKVQPAELEDSGVYFCASSHYGQGEETQYFGPGTRLLVL.

The rearrangement joins TRBV6-5 to TRBJ2-5, with TRBD1 as a possible D gene (6 bases). The last part of the DNA fits TRBJ2-7 better; the J call may be wrong. Looked up from germline, CDR1 is MNHEY and CDR2 is SVGAGI. The CDR3 totals 15 residues. Written as DNA, the CDR3 is TGTGCCAGCAGTTACTCTGAACAGGGTAATGACGAGCAGTACTTC. Its protein is CASSYSEQGNDEQYF.

The sample holds a few counts of this clone. The rearrangement joins TRBV9 to TRBJ2-5; 8 positions agree with TRBD2. Per germline, CDR1 SGDLS and CDR2 YYNGEE. There are 15 residues in the CDR3. Germline trimming cut 1 base from V and 4 bases from J; bases unmatched to any gene: 6. CDR3 nucleotide sequence: TGTGCCAGCAGCGTATTAGCGGGGTTGGGAGAGACCCAGTACTTC. Protein: CASSVLAGLGETQYF. Looking up the rest from reference TRBV9 and TRBJ2-5 gives the full variable domain: DSGVTQTPKHLITATGQRVTLRCSPRSGDLSVYWYQQSLDQGLQFLIQYYNGEERAKGNILERFSAQQFPDLHSELNLSSLELGDSALYFCASSVLAGLGETQYFGPGTRLLVL.

The table lists this clone with a few counts. This chain links TRBV5-1 with TRBJ1-4; the D gene is possibly TRBD1 (6 bases). CDR3 length equals 15 residues. Germline V gene sequence: CDR1 SGHRS, CDR2 YFSETQ. V dropped 0 bases and J dropped 5 bases, with 11 bases sitting between them. The CDR3 nucleotides are TGCGCCAGCAGCTTGGGGGACAATACGAATGAAAAACTGTTTTTT. Its protein product is CASSLGDNTNEKLFF.

The rearrangement joins TRBV6-5 to TRBJ1-1; no clear D. This CDR3 has 14 residues. Trimming left V 5 bases short and J 0 bases short, with 10 bases between. Germline V gene data show CDR1 as MNHEY and CDR2 as SVGAGI. CDR3 DNA sequence: TGTGCCAGCAGTAGCTCTGCTTTGAACACTGAAGCTTTCTTT. Protein: CASSSSALNTEAFF.

The chain links TRBV5-1 to TRBJ1-1; D may be TRBD1 (5 bases). V shed 4 bases and J shed 3 bases, with 10 bases lying between them. Germline V CDR1 and CDR2: SGHRS, YFSETQ. The CDR3 is 13 amino acids. The CDR3: CASSPDRYTEAFF. DNA for the CDR3: TGCGCCAGCAGCCCCGACAGATACACTGAAGCTTTCTTT.

V gene TRBV18 combines with J gene TRBJ1-1; D is undetermined. The CDR3 is 14 amino acids. Germline V gene lookup returns CDR1 KGHSH and CDR2 LQKENI. Deletions cut 6 bases from V and 1 base from J, with 12 bases between. CDR3: CASSFAGSNTEAFF. The CDR3 DNA sequence: TGTGCCAGCTCGTTCGCGGGATCGAACACTGAAGCTTTCTTT.

The genes are TRBV19 and TRBJ2-7; 11 bases line up with TRBD2. The length of the CDR3 is 15 residues. Germline values: CDR1 LNHDA, CDR2 SQIVND (reference sequence). V lost 5 bases and J lost 2; bases outside the gene matches: 5. The CDR3 nucleotides are TGTGCCAGTAGTCTGGGGACTAGCGGCACCTACGAGCAGTACTTC. Translating it yields CASSLGTSGTYEQYF. Full variable domain (missing parts from reference TRBV19 and TRBJ2-7): DGGITQSPKYLFRKEGQNVTLSCEQNLNHDAMYWYRQDPGQGLRLIYYSQIVNDFQKGDIAEGYSVSREKKESFPLTVTSAQKNPTAFYLCASSLGTSGTYEQYFGPGTRLTVT.

The chain has TRBV28 and TRBJ2-5; TRBD2 is a possible D gene (6 bases). CDR3 length: 12 amino acids. Germline V gene data show CDR1 as MDHEN and CDR2 as SYDVKM. The V end lost 5 bases, the J end lost 5 bases, and 9 bases lay between the germline ends. CDR3 nucleotide sequence: TGTGCCAGCAGTGCGGGAAAGGAGACCCAGTACTTC. This codes for CASSAGKETQYF.

The sample holds a few counts of this clone. The chain combines TRBV4-1 with TRBJ2-7; the D is unclear. The CDR3 runs to 13 residues. Germline V lookup: CDR1 MGHRA, CDR2 YSYEKL. The V end lost 1 base, the J end lost 7 bases, and 11 bases lay between the germline ends. Here the CDR3 reads CASSQGLSLEQYF. CDR3 DNA: TGCGCCAGCAGCCAAGGTCTGTCTCTGGAGCAGTACTTC.

The chain recombines TRBV15 with TRBJ2-1; 7 bases are shared with TRBD2. Germline V CDR1 and CDR2: LNHNV, YYDKDF (reference sequence). This CDR3 has 15 residues. V lost 0 bases to trimming and J lost 9 bases; unmatched junction nucleotides: 8. The CDR3 DNA follows: TGTGCCACCAGCAGAGATCCTCGCGGGAGCGGTGAGCAGTTCTTC. Encoded protein: CATSRDPRGSGEQFF.

This sequence joins TRBV18 and TRBJ1-3; D unclear. CDR1 is KGHSH and CDR2 is LQKENI in the germline V gene. This CDR3 has 13 residues. V dropped 5 bases and J dropped 0 bases, with 5 bases sitting between them. This CDR3 is CASSDFSGNTIYF. CDR3 in DNA: TGTGCCAGCTCAGACTTCTCTGGAAACACCATATATTTT.

The genes are TRBV7-3 and TRBJ2-7; D not resolved. The germline V and J ends were trimmed by 4 bases and 3 bases, with 28 bases remaining between them. The CDR3 is made up of 19 amino acids. The germline gives CDR1 SGHTA, CDR2 FQGTGA. The CDR3 here is CASSSPLFHDASADYEQYF. Written as DNA, the CDR3 is TGTGCCAGCAGCTCACCCCTATTCCACGACGCCTCGGCGGACTACGAGCAGTACTTC. Filled out from reference TRBV7-3 and TRBJ2-7, the complete variable domain reads GAGVSQTPSNKVTEKGKYVELRCDPISGHTALYWYRQSLGQGPEFLIYFQGTGAADDSGLPNDRFFAVRPEGSVSTLKIQRTERGDSAVYLCASSSPLFHDASADYEQYFGPGTRLTVT.